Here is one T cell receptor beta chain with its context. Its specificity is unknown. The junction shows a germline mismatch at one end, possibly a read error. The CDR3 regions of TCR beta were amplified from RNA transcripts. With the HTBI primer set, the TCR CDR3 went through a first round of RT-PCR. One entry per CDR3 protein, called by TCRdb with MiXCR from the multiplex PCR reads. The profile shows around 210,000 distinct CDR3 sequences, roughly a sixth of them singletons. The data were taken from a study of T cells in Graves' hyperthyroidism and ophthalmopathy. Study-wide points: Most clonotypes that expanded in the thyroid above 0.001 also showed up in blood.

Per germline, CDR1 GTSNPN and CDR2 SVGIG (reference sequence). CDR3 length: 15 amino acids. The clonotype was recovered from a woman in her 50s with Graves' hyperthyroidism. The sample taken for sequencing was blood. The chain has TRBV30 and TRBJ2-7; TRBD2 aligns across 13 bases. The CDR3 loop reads CAWSQLAGGPYGQYF. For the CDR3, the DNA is TGTGCCTGGAGTCAACTAGCGGGAGGGCCGTACGGGCAGTACTTC.